The 9 T cell receptor beta chains below come from one sample, sequenced in a study of T cells expressing NK-cell markers. TCRdb re-analyzed the 5' RACE reads; it lists each CDR3 protein once, without DNA. The sample includes 200,000 to 300,000 distinct CDR3 sequences. The sequencing input was blood T cells: a sorted CD56 or NKG2C T cell subset, CD4+ or CD8+ T cells, or bulk PBMC T cells (not recorded which). These receptors were collected from a man aged 18-30 years in good health.

The chain carries TRBV20-1 and TRBJ2-5; TCRdb outputs TRBD1, but without DNA this stays unchecked. This CDR3 is 14 amino acids long. Per germline, CDR1 DFQATT and CDR2 SNEGSKA (reference sequence). This CDR3 reads CSASPAQGGETQYF.

This chain joins TRBV4-2 and TRBJ2-5; TCRdb's D gene call, TRBD2, goes unchecked for lack of DNA. The CDR3 extends over 16 amino acids. The germline V gene encodes CDR1 LGHNA and CDR2 YNFKEQ. The CDR3 reads CASSLGAGGNQETQYF.

J is TRBJ1-1 and V is TRBV11-2. The CDR3 contains 12 residues. CDR1 is SGHAT and CDR2 is FQNNGV in the germline V gene. The CDR3 region is CASGELGTEAFF.

The chain employs TRBV5-1 and TRBJ2-3; TCRdb gives TRBD1 as the D gene, but with no DNA this cannot be confirmed. The germline gives CDR1 SGHRS, CDR2 YFSETQ. This CDR3 region has 15 residues. The CDR3 sequence is CASSLMGGSTDTQYF.

The chain has TRBV11-2 and TRBJ1-4; the D gene TCRdb calls, TRBD1, cannot be checked with no DNA. The germline V gene encodes CDR1 SGHAT and CDR2 FQNNGV. The CDR3 sequence is 14 residues long. The CDR3 loop reads CASSYARGNEKLFF.

V usage is TRBV7-6 and J usage is TRBJ2-7. The CDR3 has 12 amino acids. Germline V gives CDR1 SGHVS, CDR2 FNYEAQ. CDR3 sequence reads: CASSLSDYEQYF.

The chain links TRBV10-3 to TRBJ2-1. The CDR3 length is 13 residues. Germline CDR1 and CDR2: ENHRY and SYGVKD. The CDR3 sequence is CAISEQLNNEQFF.

This sequence joins TRBV7-8 and TRBJ1-5; TCRdb picks TRBD1, but there is no DNA to check that call. The germline CDR1 and CDR2 sequences are SGHVS and FQNEAQ. The CDR3 is 17 amino acids. The CDR3 loop is CASSSRGRQRRNQPQHF.

The chain combines TRBV10-3 with TRBJ1-1. Germline-derived CDR1 and CDR2 are ENHRY and SYGVKD. The CDR3 sequence is 14 residues long. CDR3 loop: CAINLTDMNTEAFF.